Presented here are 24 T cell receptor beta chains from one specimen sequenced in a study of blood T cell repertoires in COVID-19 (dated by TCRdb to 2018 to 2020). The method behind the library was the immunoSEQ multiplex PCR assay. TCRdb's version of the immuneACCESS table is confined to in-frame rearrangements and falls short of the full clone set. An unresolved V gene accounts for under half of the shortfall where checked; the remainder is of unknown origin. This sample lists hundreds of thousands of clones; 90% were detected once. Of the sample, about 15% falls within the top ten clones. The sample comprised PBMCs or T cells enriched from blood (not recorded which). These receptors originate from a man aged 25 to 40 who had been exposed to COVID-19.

CDR3 DNA: TGTGCCAGCAGCTCCCTTGCGGGGGCGTTCACTAATGAAAAACTGTTTTTT. As protein: CASSSLAGAFTNEKLFF. The V gene is TRBV7-6, the J gene TRBJ1-4, with D perhaps TRBD1 (6 bases). The V end was cut by 4 bases, the J end by 2 bases, with 17 bases between. The germline V gene encodes CDR1 SGHVS and CDR2 FNYEAQ. The CDR3 has 17 amino acids.

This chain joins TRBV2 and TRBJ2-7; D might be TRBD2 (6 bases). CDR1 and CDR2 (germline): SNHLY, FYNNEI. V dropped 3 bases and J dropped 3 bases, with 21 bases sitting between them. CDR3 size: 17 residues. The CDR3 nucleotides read TGTGCCAGCAGTGACCCGGGAGACACGGCTAGGATCTACGAGCAGTACTTC. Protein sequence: CASSDPGDTARIYEQYF.

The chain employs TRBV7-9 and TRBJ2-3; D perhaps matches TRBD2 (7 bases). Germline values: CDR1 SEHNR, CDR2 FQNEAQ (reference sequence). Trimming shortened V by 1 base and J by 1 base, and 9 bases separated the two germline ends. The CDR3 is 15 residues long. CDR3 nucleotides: TGTGCCAGCAGCTTAGGGGGGGGCCGCACAGATACGCAGTATTTT. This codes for CASSLGGGRTDTQYF.

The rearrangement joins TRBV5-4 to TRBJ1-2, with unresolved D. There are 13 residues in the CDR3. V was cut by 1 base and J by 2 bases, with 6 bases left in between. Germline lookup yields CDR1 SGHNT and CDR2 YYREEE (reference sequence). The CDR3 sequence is CASSLTENYGYTF. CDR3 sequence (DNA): TGTGCCAGCAGCTTGACGGAGAACTATGGCTACACCTTC. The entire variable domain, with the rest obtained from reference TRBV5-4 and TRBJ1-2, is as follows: ETGVTQSPTHLIKTRGQQVTLRCSSQSGHNTVSWYQQALGQGPQFIFQYYREEENGRGNFPPRFSGLQFPNYSSELNVNALELDDSALYLCASSLTENYGYTFGSGTRLTVV.

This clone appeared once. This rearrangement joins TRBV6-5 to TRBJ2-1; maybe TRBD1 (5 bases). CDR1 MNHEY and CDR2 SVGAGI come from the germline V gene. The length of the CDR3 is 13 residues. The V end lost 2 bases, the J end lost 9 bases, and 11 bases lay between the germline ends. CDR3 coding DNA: TGTGCCAGCAGTTACACGAGAAGGGGTGAGCAGTTCTTC. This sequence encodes CASSYTRRGEQFF.

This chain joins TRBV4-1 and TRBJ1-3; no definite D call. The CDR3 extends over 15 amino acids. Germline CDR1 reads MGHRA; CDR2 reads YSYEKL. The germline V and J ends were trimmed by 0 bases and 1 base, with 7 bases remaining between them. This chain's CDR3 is CASSQEGRSGNTIYF. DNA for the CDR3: TGCGCCAGCAGCCAAGAGGGCAGGTCTGGAAACACCATATATTTT.

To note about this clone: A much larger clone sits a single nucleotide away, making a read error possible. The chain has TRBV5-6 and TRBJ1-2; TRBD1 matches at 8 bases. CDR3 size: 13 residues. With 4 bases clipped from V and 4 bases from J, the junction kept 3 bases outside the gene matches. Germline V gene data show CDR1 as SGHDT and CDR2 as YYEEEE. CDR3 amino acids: CASSPGQGYGYTF. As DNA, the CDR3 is TGTGCCAGCAGCCCAGGACAGGGCTATGGCTACACCTTC.

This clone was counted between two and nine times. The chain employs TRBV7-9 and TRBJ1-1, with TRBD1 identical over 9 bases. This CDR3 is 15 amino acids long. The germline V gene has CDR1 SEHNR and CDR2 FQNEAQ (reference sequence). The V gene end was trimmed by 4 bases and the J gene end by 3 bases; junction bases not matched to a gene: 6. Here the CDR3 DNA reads TGTGCCAGCAGCTCCGGGACAGGGCGTTACACTGAAGCTTTCTTT. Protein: CASSSGTGRYTEAFF.

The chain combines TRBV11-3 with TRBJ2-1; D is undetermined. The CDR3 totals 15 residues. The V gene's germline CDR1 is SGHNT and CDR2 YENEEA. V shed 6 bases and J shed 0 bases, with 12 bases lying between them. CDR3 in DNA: TGTGCCAGCAGTCCTAGGCCCAACTCCTACAATGAGCAGTTCTTC. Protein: CASSPRPNSYNEQFF.

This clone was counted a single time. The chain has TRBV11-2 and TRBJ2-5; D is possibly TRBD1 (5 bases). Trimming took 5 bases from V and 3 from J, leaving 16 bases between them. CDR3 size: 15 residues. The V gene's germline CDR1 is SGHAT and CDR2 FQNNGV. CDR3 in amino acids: CASSTASSREETQYF. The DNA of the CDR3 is TGTGCCAGCAGCACCGCCAGCAGCAGGGAAGAGACCCAGTACTTC.

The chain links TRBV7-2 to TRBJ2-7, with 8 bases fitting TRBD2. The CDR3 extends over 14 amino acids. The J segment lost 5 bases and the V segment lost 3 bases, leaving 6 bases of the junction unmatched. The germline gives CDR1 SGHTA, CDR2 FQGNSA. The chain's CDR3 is CASSLTSGGDEQYF. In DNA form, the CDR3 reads TGTGCCAGCAGCTTGACCAGCGGGGGCGACGAGCAGTACTTC.

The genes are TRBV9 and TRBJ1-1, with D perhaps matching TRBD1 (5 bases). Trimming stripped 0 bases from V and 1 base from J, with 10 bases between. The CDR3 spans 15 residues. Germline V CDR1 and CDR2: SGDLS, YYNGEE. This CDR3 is CASSVGPGGNTEAFF. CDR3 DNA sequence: TGTGCCAGCAGCGTAGGTCCGGGGGGGAACACTGAAGCTTTCTTT.

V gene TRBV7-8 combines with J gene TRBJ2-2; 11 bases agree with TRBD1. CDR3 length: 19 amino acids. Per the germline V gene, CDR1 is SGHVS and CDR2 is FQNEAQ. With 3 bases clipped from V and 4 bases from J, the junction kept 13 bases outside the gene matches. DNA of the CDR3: TGTGCCAGCAGCTTGATAGGACAGGGGGCGTATGTTGTCACCGGGGAGCTGTTTTTT. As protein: CASSLIGQGAYVVTGELFF.

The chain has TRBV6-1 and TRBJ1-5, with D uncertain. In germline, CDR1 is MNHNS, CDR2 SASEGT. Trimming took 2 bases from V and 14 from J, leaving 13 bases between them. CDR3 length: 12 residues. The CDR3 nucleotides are TGTGCCAGCAGTGAATTTGAGGCCAGAAAGCATTTT. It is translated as CASSEFEARKHF.

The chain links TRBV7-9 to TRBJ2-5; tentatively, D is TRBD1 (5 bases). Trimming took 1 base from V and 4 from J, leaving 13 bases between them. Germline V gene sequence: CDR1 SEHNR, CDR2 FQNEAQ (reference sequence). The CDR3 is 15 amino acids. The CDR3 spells CASSLGGAPLETQYF. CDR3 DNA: TGTGCCAGCAGCTTAGGGGGCGCACCCCTAGAGACCCAGTACTTC.

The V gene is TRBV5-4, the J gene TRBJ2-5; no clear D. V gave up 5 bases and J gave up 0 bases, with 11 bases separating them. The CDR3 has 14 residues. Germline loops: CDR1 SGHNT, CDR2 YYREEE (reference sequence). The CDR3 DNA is TGTGCCAGCAGGCCCGAGCCGGACCAAGAGACCCAGTACTTC. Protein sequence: CASRPEPDQETQYF.

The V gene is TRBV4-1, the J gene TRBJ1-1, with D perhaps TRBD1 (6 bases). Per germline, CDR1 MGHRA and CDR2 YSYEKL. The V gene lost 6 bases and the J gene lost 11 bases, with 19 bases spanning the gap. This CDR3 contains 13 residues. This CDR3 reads CASSRPGRRGAFF. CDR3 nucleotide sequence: TGCGCCAGCAGTCGGCCAGGTCGAAGGGGGGCTTTCTTT.

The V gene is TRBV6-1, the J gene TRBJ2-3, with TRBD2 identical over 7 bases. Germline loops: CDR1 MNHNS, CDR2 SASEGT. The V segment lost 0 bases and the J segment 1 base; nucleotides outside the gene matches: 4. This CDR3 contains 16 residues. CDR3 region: CASSEALAGGTDTQYF. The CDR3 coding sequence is TGTGCCAGCAGTGAAGCGCTTGCGGGGGGCACAGATACGCAGTATTTT.

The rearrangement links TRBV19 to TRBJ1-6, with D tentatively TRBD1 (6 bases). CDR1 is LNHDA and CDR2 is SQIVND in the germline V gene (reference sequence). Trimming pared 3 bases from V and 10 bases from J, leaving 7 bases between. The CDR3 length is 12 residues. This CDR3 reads CASSIQGSPLHF. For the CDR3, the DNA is TGTGCCAGTAGTATCCAGGGGTCACCCCTCCACTTT.

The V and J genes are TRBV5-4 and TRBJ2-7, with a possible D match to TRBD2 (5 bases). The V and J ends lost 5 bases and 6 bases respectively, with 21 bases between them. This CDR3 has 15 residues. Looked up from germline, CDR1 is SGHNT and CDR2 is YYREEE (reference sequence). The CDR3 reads CASSVRGPLAPEQYF. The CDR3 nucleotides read TGTGCCAGCAGTGTGCGCGGTCCGCTAGCCCCCGAGCAGTACTTC.

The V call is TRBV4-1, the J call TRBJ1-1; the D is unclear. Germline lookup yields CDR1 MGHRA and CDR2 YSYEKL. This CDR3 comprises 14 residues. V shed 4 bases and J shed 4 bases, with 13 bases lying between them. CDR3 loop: CASSPRRGTTEAFF. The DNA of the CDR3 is TGCGCCAGCAGCCCAAGGAGAGGAACCACTGAAGCTTTCTTT.

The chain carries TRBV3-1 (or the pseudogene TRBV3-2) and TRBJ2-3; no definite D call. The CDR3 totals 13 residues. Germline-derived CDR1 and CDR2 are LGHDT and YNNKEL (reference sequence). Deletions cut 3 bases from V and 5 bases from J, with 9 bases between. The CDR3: CASSQGFGDTQYF. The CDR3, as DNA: TGTGCCAGCAGCCAGGGCTTCGGAGATACGCAGTATTTT.

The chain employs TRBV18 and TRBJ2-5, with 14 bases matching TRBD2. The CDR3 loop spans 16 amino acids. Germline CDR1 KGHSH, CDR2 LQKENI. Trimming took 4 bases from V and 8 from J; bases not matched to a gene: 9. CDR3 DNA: TGTGCCAGCTCACGAGAAGAGGGACTAGCGGGGGCAACCCAGTACTTC. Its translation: CASSREEGLAGATQYF.

The CDR3 DNA reads TGTGCCAGCAGCCAAGTTATCGGACAGAACACCGGGGAGCTGTTTTTT. It codes for CASSQVIGQNTGELFF. The V gene is TRBV3-1 (or the pseudogene TRBV3-2), the J gene TRBJ2-2, with a tentative D call TRBD1 (5 bases). Germline CDR1 is LGHDT and CDR2 is YNNKEL (reference sequence). The CDR3 consists of 16 residues. V was pared by 1 base and J by 1 base, with 10 bases between.